These 25 T cell receptor beta chains share one sample of origin, sequenced in a study of T cells after yellow fever vaccination. TCRdb re-called the 5' RACE reads with MiXCR, one entry per CDR3 protein. The sample holds approximately 170,000 distinct CDR3 sequences; approximately 11% are singletons and the top ten take 36%. The source material was CD8+ T cells sorted from PBMCs, sampled 15 days after the yellow fever booster vaccination. These receptors all come from a man between 18 and 29 years old who received the YFV17D yellow fever vaccine.

V usage is TRBV7-9 and J usage is TRBJ2-3; D is unresolved. CDR1 and CDR2 from the germline V gene are SEHNR and FQNEAQ (reference sequence). V was clipped by 5 bases and J by 11 bases, with 14 bases between them. The CDR3 sequence is 12 residues long. The CDR3 DNA reads TGTGCCAGCAGCCCCCTACTATTACTGCAGTATTTT. It is translated as CASSPLLLLQYF.

The sample holds many counts of this clonotype. The chain joins TRBV6-5 to TRBJ2-3; 12 positions agree with TRBD2. Germline CDR1 MNHEY, CDR2 SVGAGI. This CDR3 is built from 17 residues. The V segment lost 3 bases and the J segment 4 bases; nucleotides outside the gene matches: 8. The CDR3 region has the DNA TGTGCCAGCAGTTATTCACCTAGCGGGGGGGTTTCAGATACGCAGTATTTT. This encodes CASSYSPSGGVSDTQYF.

CDR3 bases: TGTGCCACCAGTAGGGACAGGAGGAACACTGAAGCTTTCTTT. This encodes CATSRDRRNTEAFF. The gene calls are TRBV15 and TRBJ1-1; TRBD1 agrees at 8 bases. Germline V CDR1 and CDR2: LNHNV, YYDKDF (reference sequence). V gave up 6 bases and J gave up 1 base; unmatched junction bases: 4. The CDR3 is 14 amino acids.

This clonotype appeared many times. The V gene is TRBV28, the J gene TRBJ1-1; 11 positions match TRBD1. Trimming cost V 5 bases and J 11 bases; bases outside gene matches: 10. Germline V CDR1 and CDR2: MDHEN, SYDVKM. This CDR3 has 14 amino acids. The CDR3 sequence: CASSHRDRGIRAFF. The CDR3 DNA sequence: TGTGCCAGCAGTCACAGGGACAGGGGGATTCGGGCTTTCTTT.

The V call is TRBV9, the J call TRBJ2-7, with D perhaps TRBD1 or TRBD2 (5 bases each). Germline loops: CDR1 SGDLS, CDR2 YYNGEE. The V gene lost 0 bases and the J gene lost 2 bases, with 9 bases spanning the gap. The CDR3 sequence is 14 residues long. In DNA, the CDR3 is TGTGCCAGCAGCGTAGTTGGGGACCCCTACGAGCAGTACGTC. It specifies CASSVVGDPYEQYV.

This clonotype was counted once. V and J are TRBV11-2 and TRBJ2-7, with 10 bases fitting TRBD1. J was trimmed by 6 bases and V by 8 bases; bases with no gene match: 4. This CDR3 contains 12 residues. CDR1 is SGHAT, CDR2 FQNNGV, per germline. The CDR3 DNA reads TGTGCCAGCGGGGACAGGGGAAGCGAGCAGTACGTC. The encoded protein is CASGDRGSEQYV.

This clonotype has just a few counts. This rearrangement joins TRBV4-1 to TRBJ1-5, with no clear D. The CDR3 runs 14 residues. With 0 bases removed from V and 2 bases from J, the gap between germline ends came to 5 bases. Germline loops: CDR1 MGHRA, CDR2 YSYEKL. In DNA, the CDR3 is TGCGCCAGCAGCCAAGATGGGGGCAATCAGCCCCAGCATTTT. This translates into CASSQDGGNQPQHF.

There are many counts of this clonotype. The rearrangement joins TRBV20-1 to TRBJ2-7, with 8 nucleotides matching TRBD2. CDR1 DFQATT and CDR2 SNEGSKA come from the germline V gene (reference sequence). V shed 6 bases, J shed 3 bases, and the junction held 10 bases outside the gene matches. The CDR3 is 14 residues long. Here the CDR3 DNA reads TGCAGTGCACCCCGGGGGACTAGTGTCTACGAGCAGTACGTC. It specifies CSAPRGTSVYEQYV.

This sequence joins TRBV4-1 and TRBJ2-4; D not resolved. From germline, CDR1 is MGHRA and CDR2 YSYEKL. This CDR3 region has 20 residues. V was cut by 0 bases and J by 1 base, with 22 bases left in between. CDR3 nucleotide sequence: TGCGCCAGCAGCCAAGATCGGTGGAGTGATCTTCCTTCGGCCAAAAACATTCAGTACTTC. Protein product: CASSQDRWSDLPSAKNIQYF.

This clonotype was seen only a few times. The chain has TRBV7-3 and TRBJ2-2, with a tentative D call TRBD2 (5 bases). The germline V and J ends were trimmed by 5 bases and 5 bases, with 12 bases remaining between them. Per the germline V gene, CDR1 is SGHTA and CDR2 is FQGTGA. CDR3 size: 14 residues. This chain's CDR3 is CASSPTGGTGELFF. The DNA for the CDR3 is TGTGCCAGCAGCCCCACCGGCGGGACCGGGGAGCTGTTTTTT.

CDR3: CSARDRSSPRFITDTQYF. The CDR3 DNA reads as TGCAGTGCTAGAGATCGCTCAAGCCCCCGTTTTATCACAGATACGCAGTATTTT. The rearrangement uses TRBV20-1 and TRBJ2-3; D is unresolved. Trimming shortened V by 0 bases and J by 2 bases, and 21 bases separated the two germline ends. The CDR3 is 18 residues long. The V gene's germline CDR1 is DFQATT and CDR2 SNEGSKA (reference sequence).

The V and J genes are TRBV7-3 and TRBJ2-3, with TRBD2 identical over 11 bases. V lost 3 bases, J lost 1 base, and 9 bases stayed unmatched. Germline V gene data show CDR1 as SGHTA and CDR2 as FQGTGA. CDR3 size: 18 residues. CDR3 nucleotides: TGTGCCAGCAGCTTGTTTAGCGGGGGGGCCCCTGGCACAGATACGCAGTATTTT. It codes for CASSLFSGGAPGTDTQYF.

The V gene is TRBV5-1, the J gene TRBJ1-1; D remains ambiguous. CDR1 is SGHRS, CDR2 YFSETQ, per germline. The CDR3 has 13 amino acids. V lost 3 bases to trimming and J lost 4 bases, with 10 bases between them. This chain's CDR3 is CASSWEIFTEAFF. The CDR3 DNA sequence: TGCGCCAGCAGCTGGGAGATTTTCACTGAAGCTTTCTTT.

The table lists this clonotype with a count of one. The CDR3 protein is CASSQYRGSYEQYV. In nucleotides, the CDR3 is TGCGCCAGCAGCCAATACAGGGGTTCCTACGAGCAGTACGTC. This chain connects TRBV4-1 to TRBJ2-7, with TRBD1 matching over 7 bases. CDR3 length: 14 residues. V lost 2 bases and J lost 1; bases outside the gene matches: 2. From germline, CDR1 is MGHRA and CDR2 YSYEKL.

The V call is TRBV27, the J call TRBJ1-1; 7 bases match TRBD1. This CDR3 spans 16 amino acids. Germline trimming cut 3 bases from V and 0 bases from J; bases unmatched to any gene: 7. Germline assignment: CDR1 MNHEY and CDR2 SMNVEV (reference sequence). The CDR3 sequence is CASSFYRGGLNTEAFF. In nucleotides, the CDR3 is TGTGCCAGCAGTTTCTACAGGGGAGGGTTGAACACTGAAGCTTTCTTT.

CDR3 DNA: TGTGCCAGCAGCCAAGAGTACGAGGGCCTAAACTATGGCTACACCTTC. Protein: CASSQEYEGLNYGYTF. This chain uses TRBV3-1 with TRBJ1-2, with D unclear. V was pared by 0 bases and J by 2 bases, with 13 bases between. The CDR3 totals 16 residues. Germline CDR1 and CDR2: LGHDT and YNNKEL (reference sequence).

A few counts support this clonotype. The rearrangement joins TRBV6-5 to TRBJ2-7; 8 bases map to TRBD2. Germline trimming cut 0 bases from V and 0 bases from J; bases unmatched to any gene: 7. Looked up from germline, CDR1 is MNHEY and CDR2 is SVGAGI. The CDR3 covers 17 residues. The CDR3 reads CASSYSPAGGFSYEQYF. For the CDR3, the DNA is TGTGCCAGCAGTTACTCCCCCGCGGGGGGTTTCTCCTACGAGCAGTACTTC.

This clonotype was observed at least ten times. The chain joins TRBV12-3 or TRBV12-4 to TRBJ2-2, with 7 bases aligning to TRBD1. The CDR3 spans 16 residues. Trimming cost V 1 base and J 4 bases; bases outside gene matches: 6. CDR3 coding DNA: TGTGCCAGCAGTTTAGTCCACAGGGGCGGCACCGGGGAGCTGTTTTTT. This encodes CASSLVHRGGTGELFF.

This clonotype occurred a few times. The V and J genes are TRBV4-1 and TRBJ1-1, with TRBD1 as a possible D gene (6 bases). Deletions cut 4 bases from V and 4 bases from J, with 16 bases between. The CDR3 is 15 amino acids. Germline assignment: CDR1 MGHRA and CDR2 YSYEKL. The CDR3 DNA follows: TGCGCCAGCAGCCCTAGGGAGGGGGTAGGCACTGAAGCTTTCTTT. Its protein product is CASSPREGVGTEAFF.

This chain uses TRBV12-3 or TRBV12-4 with TRBJ2-7; D is unresolved. The CDR3 totals 13 residues. Trimming cost V 4 bases and J 6 bases, with 13 bases left between them. Written as DNA, the CDR3 is TGTGCCAGCAGTTATAGGAAGGGTAGCGAGCAGTACGTC. This translates into CASSYRKGSEQYV.

This CDR3 reads CASGLGYNEQFF. The CDR3 DNA follows: TGTGCTAGTGGTTTGGGGTACAATGAGCAGTTCTTC. The V and J genes are TRBV12-5 and TRBJ2-1; no definite D call. Germline lookup yields CDR1 LGHNT and CDR2 FRNRAP. Trimming took off 1 base at V and 4 bases at J, with 2 bases between the two ends. The CDR3 length is 12 residues.

V and J are TRBV19 and TRBJ2-5, with D possibly TRBD2 on 5 matching bases. Trimming left V 3 bases short and J 3 bases short, with 14 bases between. The length of the CDR3 is 15 residues. Germline CDR1 and CDR2: LNHDA and SQIVND (reference sequence). DNA of the CDR3: TGTGCCAGTAGTATTGCCGGGAAAAGTAAAGAGACCCAGTACTTC. As protein: CASSIAGKSKETQYF.

In its sample, this clonotype was seen a few times. This chain joins TRBV7-8 and TRBJ2-5; 8 nucleotides align to TRBD2. Per germline, CDR1 SGHVS and CDR2 FQNEAQ. This CDR3 contains 17 residues. After removal of 1 base from V and 5 bases from J, the junction contained 12 bases not matched to a gene. The CDR3 spells CASSLDPRRGEEETQYF. The CDR3 DNA sequence: TGTGCCAGCAGCTTAGATCCGCGGCGGGGGGAGGAGGAGACCCAGTACTTC.

The V and J genes are TRBV5-5 and TRBJ2-7; TRBD2 matches 8 bases. V was pared by 4 bases and J by 1 base, with 4 bases of the junction left unmatched. CDR1 is SGHKS and CDR2 is YYEKEE in the germline V gene (reference sequence). The CDR3 runs to 14 residues. The CDR3 coding sequence is TGTGCCAGCAGCCTAATAGCGGGGTCCTACGAGCAGTACGTC. As protein: CASSLIAGSYEQYV.

In this sample, this clonotype turned up a few times. The chain recombines TRBV28 with TRBJ1-1, with D unclear. Germline CDR1 and CDR2: MDHEN and SYDVKM. The germline V and J ends were trimmed by 4 bases and 6 bases, with 18 bases remaining between them. The CDR3 is made up of 15 amino acids. CDR3 sequence: CASSSPSGWDPEAFF. The CDR3 DNA follows: TGTGCCAGCAGTTCCCCCTCGGGGTGGGATCCTGAAGCTTTCTTT.